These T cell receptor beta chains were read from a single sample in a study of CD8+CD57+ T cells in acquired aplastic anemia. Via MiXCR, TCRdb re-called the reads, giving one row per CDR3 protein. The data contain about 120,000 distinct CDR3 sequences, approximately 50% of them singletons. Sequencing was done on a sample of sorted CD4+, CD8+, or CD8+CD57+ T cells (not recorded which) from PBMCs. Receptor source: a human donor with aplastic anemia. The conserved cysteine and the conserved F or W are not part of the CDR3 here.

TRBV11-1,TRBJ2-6,ASGRGSGANVLT
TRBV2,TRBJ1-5,ASSDRTINQPQH
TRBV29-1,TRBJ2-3,SVGQHTDTQY
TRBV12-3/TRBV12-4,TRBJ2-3,ASSFPGLAGTLPNTDTQY
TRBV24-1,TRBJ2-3,ATSDSIHPSRMQY
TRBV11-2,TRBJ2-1,ASSRLAGGAAGNEQF
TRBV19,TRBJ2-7,GTSGGRADEQY
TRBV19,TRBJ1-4,ASSDQGYNEKLF
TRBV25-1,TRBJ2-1,ASSGASGPPNEQF
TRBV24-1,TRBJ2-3,ATSGSTDTQY
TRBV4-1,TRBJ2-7,ASSQDWTGPGYEQY
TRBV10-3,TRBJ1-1,AITNDRENTEAF
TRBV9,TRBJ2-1,ASSANNEQF
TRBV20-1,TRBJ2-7,SARGAGGTYEQY
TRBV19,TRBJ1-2,ASSAREGARYGYT